This T cell receptor beta chain was recovered during a study of control samples from healthy donors and cancer patients. This clone was recorded a few times. Trimming took off 2 bases at V and 0 bases at J, with 8 bases between the two ends. The CDR3 is 14 residues long. Germline-derived CDR1 and CDR2 are GTSNPN and SVGIG (reference sequence). Sequencing used immunoSEQ multiplex PCR; TCRdb keeps in-frame clones, though not all of them. This table has about 180,000 clones, roughly 92% appearing once. V and J are TRBV30 and TRBJ1-3; D gene uncertain. This sequence originates from a man aged 25 to 40 in good health. Sequencing used blood. This CDR3 reads CAWSRTNSGNTIYF. CDR3 coding DNA: TGTGCCTGGAGTCGCACCAACTCTGGAAACACCATATATTTT.